What follows describes a single T cell receptor (beta chain). This clone was detected a few times. Its antigen is currently not known. One base away there is no much larger clone; base qualities are not given. Enrolling through a virtual design, the prospective study's participants ranged in age from roughly 18 to 95 years and lived across about two dozen United States geographic areas. To assign participants to cohorts, the prospective study relied on clinical history that participants themselves reported in a screening survey and a study questionnaire. Each participant in the prospective study had whole blood, serum and a nasopharyngeal or oropharyngeal swab collected by mobile phlebotomists. Participants in the prospective study had the option to provide additional blood draws and questionnaires over a roughly 2-month period. Prospective study blood samples were shipped either frozen or at room temperature before DNA extraction.

TCRbeta CDR3 regions were amplified from genomic DNA using the immunoSEQ Assay, a bias-controlled multiplex PCR. For the original study's pipeline: Within the assay, amplification of reference gene primers was used to estimate how many nucleated cells each sample contained. To quantify the absolute abundance of each unique TCRbeta CDR3 rearrangement, sequence reads were collapsed and filtered. Productive Simpson clonality was computed per sample as the square root of Simpson's diversity index over productive rearrangements. TCRdb carries this immuneACCESS record with in-frame sequences only. Its versions omit some clonotypes, under half of them owing to an unresolved V gene in the studies checked, with the rest unexplained. That table gives V, J and clone size, and the DNA gave D and trimming. This sample lists roughly 68,000 clones; 80% to 90% were detected once. The ten largest clones take up around 3.7% of the sample.

This record comes from a study of blood T cell repertoires in COVID-19 (dated by TCRdb to 2018 to 2020). Regarding the study in general: Collaborator samples came from the United States, Italy and Spain and covered acute and convalescent phases of COVID-19. Sample metadata almost always included a de-identified subject ID, COVID-19 status, age in years and sex. The dataset comprised deeply sampled blood TCRbeta repertoires from subjects exposed to, actively infected with, or recovered from COVID-19. Where available, HLA class I and class II types were obtained from metadata supplied by the sample provider rather than from assay-based typing. The material from the prospective study consisted of cDNA or gDNA derived from T cells, B-cell-depleted T cells, or PBMCs. The repertoires were made available in a free public database intended to serve as a resource for research on the immune response to SARS-CoV-2. The samples were drawn from two sources: the first 160 participants of the ongoing ImmuneRACE study, and over 1,000 subjects contributed by 6 global collaborators.

Points the paper makes about the study in general: Clinical and demographic metadata were provided uncurated, with the amount varying by source and participant.

The junction shows trimming of 4 bases on V and 4 bases on J, plus 16 bases between the germline ends. The CDR3 contains 14 residues, cysteine and phenylalanine counted. Just CDR3 DNA is preserved here, 42 bases in frame from base 1. From a lookup of the germline V gene, CDR1 and CDR2 are SQVTM and ANQGSEA. The receptor was derived from a woman in her 40s with acute COVID-19. The sequencing input was PBMCs or T cells enriched from blood (not recorded which). The chain is encoded by TRBV29-1 joined to TRBJ1-2; the D gene assignment is ambiguous. The CDR3 region has the sequence CSVGKTTTGYGYTF. The nucleotide sequence is TGCAGCGTTGGAAAGACAACCACCGGCTATGGCTACACCTTC.